This T cell receptor (beta chain) was recorded in a study of radiotherapy plus CTLA-4 blockade in lung cancer. The CDR3 consists of 17 residues. CDR1 is SQVTM and CDR2 is ANQGSEA in the germline V gene. J was trimmed by 5 bases and V by 4 bases; bases with no gene match: 18. The table came from immunoSEQ multiplex PCR; TCRdb's copy has only in-frame clones and leaves some out. The repertoire includes some 34,000 clones, 72% of them detected once, and approximately 11% sits in the top ten. Comments on this clone: Its antigen is as yet unknown.

General study points: Clones of tumor-derived TCRs expanded in blood after radiotherapy plus ipilimumab.

This chain uses TRBV29-1 with TRBJ1-1; TRBD1 matches at 8 bases. The receptor's source is a human donor with non-small cell lung cancer who had stable disease on radiotherapy plus ipilimumab. This specimen was peripheral blood, taken from a patient treated with radiotherapy plus ipilimumab. The CDR3 coding sequence is TGCAGCGTTGCGGGCAGCGGGGAGACAGGGGCTGGGACTGAAGCTTTCTTT. Amino acid sequence: CSVAGSGETGAGTEAFF.